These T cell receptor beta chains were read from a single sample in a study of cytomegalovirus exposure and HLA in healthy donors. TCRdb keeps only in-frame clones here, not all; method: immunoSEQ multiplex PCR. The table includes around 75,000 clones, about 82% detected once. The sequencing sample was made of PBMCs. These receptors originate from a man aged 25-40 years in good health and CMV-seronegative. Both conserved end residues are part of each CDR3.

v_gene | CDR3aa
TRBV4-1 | CASSKLRGQQNSPLHF
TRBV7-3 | CASSLLSLTLAYNEQFF
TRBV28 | CASRVGAGPNSPLHF
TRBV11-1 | CASSFAIGTVSYEQYF
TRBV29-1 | CSVGAGGGGTDTQYF
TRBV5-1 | CASTRSGDTQYF
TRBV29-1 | CSAGLARVRVTSDTQYF
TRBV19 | CASSEAGGEQFF
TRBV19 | CASSLTPGRTGYGYTF
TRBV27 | CASSTSGTGGQETQYF
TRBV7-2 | CASTPGRGKLYEQYF
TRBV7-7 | CASSLGGAGPQETQYF
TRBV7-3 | CASSPRTGSGKQFF
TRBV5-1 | CASSLAVGSGELFF
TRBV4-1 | CASSPQRGVDIQYF
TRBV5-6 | CASSLTGTGRETQYF
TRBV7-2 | CASSFFSGESPLHF
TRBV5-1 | CASSLGTGRIGELFF
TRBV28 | CASSFRRPNYGYTF
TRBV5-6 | CASSRFPAGGDTEAFF
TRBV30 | CAWTRTNYEQYF
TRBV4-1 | CASSQKPSSSYNSPLHF
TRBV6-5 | CASSTNGLLEQPQHF
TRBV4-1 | CASSQLGNYEQFF
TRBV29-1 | CSGRTGFDEQYF
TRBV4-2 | CASSQDTSGGGEQYF
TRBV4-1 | CASSSPTGEWAFF
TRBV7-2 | CASSLDPGIIETQYF
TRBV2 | CASSPGLSYNEQFF
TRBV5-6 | CASSSQGGRVLGETQYF
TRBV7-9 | CASSYRDTDTQYF
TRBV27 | CASSMDRPDTQYF
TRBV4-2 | CASSQDRGGGRETQYF
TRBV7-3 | CASSYPNRGIQYF
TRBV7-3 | CASSLNPGGTEAFF